The source of this TCR beta chain is a study of cytomegalovirus exposure and HLA in healthy donors. Study-wide points: TRBV6-2, TRBV6-3 and some other V segments were unresolvable in 87-base-pair reads. The investigators catalogued 160 or so TCR beta chains as cytomegalovirus-associated.

The primer mix had 60 Vbeta and 13 Jbeta primers. Profiling relied on immunoSEQ multiplex PCR, and the TCRdb table lists in-frame clones only, not all of them. The table lists 110,000 to 150,000 clones, approximately 78% of them singletons. On this clone: Its antigen is as yet unknown. The same CDR3 is also encoded by other DNA sequences in this sample.

Trimming stripped 5 bases from V and 4 bases from J, with 6 bases between. CDR3 size: 11 residues. Germline CDR1 and CDR2: MDHEN and SYDVKM. V usage is TRBV28 and J usage is TRBJ2-7; D is ambiguous. The specimen sequenced was PBMCs. This clonotype was obtained from a woman under 30 in good health and CMV-seropositive. Here the CDR3 DNA reads TGTGCCAGCAGTCTGAGATACGAGCAGTACTTC. Its protein is CASSLRYEQYF.